Listed here are 31 T cell receptor beta chains from one sample, sequenced in a study of tumor-infiltrating lymphocytes in primary liver carcinoma. Production of TCR beta cDNA used roughly 480 ng total RNA together with a constant-region primer. A slightly modified ARM-PCR protocol with three nested multiplex PCR rounds produced these TCR beta libraries. Both of the initial two PCR rounds ran for around 9 cycles and employed TRBV1-TRBV30 forward primers alongside a C-beta reverse primer. TCRdb processed the multiplex PCR reads anew with MiXCR; each CDR3 protein has one entry. Of about 330,000 distinct CDR3 sequences listed, about 65% were seen once; the top ten hold roughly 6%. Germline DNA was also extracted, while the blood RNA originated from unsorted whole blood. The sequencing input was peripheral blood. All receptors derive from a man aged 35-49 years with primary liver carcinoma and hepatitis B virus infection.

This clonotype came up many times. The chain carries TRBV4-1 and TRBJ1-4, with D unresolved. The V end lost 0 bases, the J end lost 10 bases, and 15 bases lay between the germline ends. The CDR3 is made up of 15 amino acids. CDR1 MGHRA and CDR2 YSYEKL come from the germline V gene. CDR3 nucleotide sequence: TGCGCCAGCAGCCAAGACCGGGGAAGTTTGGGAAAACTGTTTTTT. This sequence encodes CASSQDRGSLGKLFF.

This clonotype was observed a single time. The genes are TRBV6-1 and TRBJ2-7; tentatively, D is TRBD2 (5 bases). The CDR3 extends over 14 amino acids. Germline CDR1 MNHNS, CDR2 SASEGT. The CDR3, as DNA: TGTGTCAACAGTGAAGCGGCAGACGGCTACGAGCAGTACTTC. Translation: CVNSEAADGYEQYF.

Worth noting for this clonotype: Lacking the conserved final phenylalanine or tryptophan, this CDR3 likely reflects a read error. The V gene is TRBV11-2, the J gene TRBJ2-3, with D uncertain. V lost 0 bases to trimming and J lost 4 bases, with 5 bases between them. Germline CDR1 and CDR2: SGHAT and FQNNGV. The CDR3 runs 13 residues. The CDR3 coding sequence is TGTGCCAGCAGCTTAGAGGCCGCAGATACGCAGTATCTC. It encodes CASSLEAADTQYL.

In the case of this clonotype: Just one base apart from a much larger clone, this may be a read error. The rearrangement joins TRBV10-3 to TRBJ2-5, with D possibly being TRBD2 (5 bases). Germline CDR1 is ENHRY and CDR2 is SYGVKD. The V gene lost 0 bases and the J gene lost 3 bases, with 17 bases spanning the gap. This CDR3 is 17 amino acids long. The DNA for the CDR3 is TGTGCCATCAGTGAGTCGGATACCTGGACGGGAAAAGAGACCCAGTACTTC. It translates to CAISESDTWTGKETQYF.

As to this clonotype: A much larger clone lies a single base off, so this may be a read error. This sequence joins TRBV5-4 and TRBJ2-1, with 10 bases that match TRBD2. The germline CDR1 and CDR2 sequences are SGHNT and YYREEE (reference sequence). The CDR3 covers 17 residues. CDR3 sequence reads: CASSLAPSGSSYNELFF. The CDR3 DNA reads TGTGCCAGCAGCTTGGCCCCTAGCGGGAGCTCCTACAATGAGCTGTTCTTC.

Concerning this clonotype itself: A much larger clone lies one base from this, so it may be a read error. The chain uses TRBV6-1 and TRBJ2-1; D is ambiguous. Deletions cut 10 bases from V and 3 bases from J, with 7 bases between. CDR3 length equals 11 residues. From germline, CDR1 is MNHNS and CDR2 SASEGT. CDR3 nucleotide sequence: TGTGCCAACCTAAACTACAATGAGCAGTTCTTC. Residues: CANLNYNEQFF.

This clonotype came up once. The chain has TRBV10-2 and TRBJ2-7; TRBD2 aligns across 7 bases. The CDR3 is 18 residues long. Trimming cost V 2 bases and J 1 base; bases outside gene matches: 14. The germline CDR1 and CDR2 sequences are WSHSY and SAAADI. In DNA, the CDR3 is TGCGCCAGCAGTGAGAGCGGCGGGAGAATTGGATTGTCCTACGAGCAGTACTTC. This encodes CASSESGGRIGLSYEQYF.

The chain uses TRBV29-1 and TRBJ2-1; D unresolved. V lost 3 bases to trimming and J lost 9 bases, with 9 bases between them. The germline V gene has CDR1 SQVTM and CDR2 ANQGSEA. This CDR3 is 11 amino acids long. CDR3 sequence: CSVEEYGEQFF. CDR3 DNA: TGCAGCGTTGAGGAGTATGGTGAGCAGTTCTTC.

At least ten counts were recorded for this clonotype. The rearrangement joins TRBV4-2 to TRBJ2-3; no clear D. V lost 0 bases and J 2 bases, leaving 6 bases between the germline ends. This CDR3 contains 14 residues. Germline CDR1 and CDR2: LGHNA and YNFKEQ. The CDR3 DNA reads as TGTGCCAGCAGCCAAGATAGTAACACAGATACGCAGTATTTT. Its translation: CASSQDSNTDTQYF.

This rearrangement joins TRBV20-1 to TRBJ2-1, with 9 bases lining up with TRBD2. The germline V gene has CDR1 DFQATT and CDR2 SNEGSKA (reference sequence). The J segment lost 5 bases and the V segment lost 6 bases, leaving 11 bases of the junction unmatched. CDR3 size: 15 residues. Here the CDR3 DNA reads TGCAGTGCCCCTCCGGGGACTAGCATCCACAATGAGCAGTTCTTC. Its protein is CSAPPGTSIHNEQFF.

The sample holds many counts of this clonotype. This chain joins TRBV6-1 and TRBJ2-1, with 7 positions matching TRBD2. CDR1 is MNHNS and CDR2 is SASEGT in the germline V gene. The CDR3 loop spans 16 amino acids. Germline trimming cut 5 bases from V and 5 bases from J; bases unmatched to any gene: 12. The CDR3 region is CASSSKAGLGHNEQFF. DNA for the CDR3: TGTGCCAGCAGTTCCAAAGCGGGACTCGGCCACAATGAGCAGTTCTTC.

The chain carries TRBV6-5 and TRBJ1-1; D gene uncertain. V lost 2 bases to trimming and J lost 10 bases, with 14 bases between them. CDR1 and CDR2 (germline): MNHEY, SVGAGI. This CDR3 has 13 residues. CDR3 coding DNA: TGTGCCAGCAGTTACCTCCGGGAAAATGGAGCTTTCTTT. Translation: CASSYLRENGAFF.

This chain connects TRBV11-3 to TRBJ2-5, with D possibly being TRBD1 (6 bases). The CDR3 length is 15 residues. Trimming stripped 5 bases from V and 4 bases from J, with 17 bases between. Germline CDR1 and CDR2: SGHNT and YENEEA. DNA for the CDR3: TGTGCCAGCAGCCCCGGGACAAGGGTGAGAGAGACCCAGTACTTC. It translates to CASSPGTRVRETQYF.

The table lists this clonotype with a few counts. A much larger clone differs from this one at a single base, so this may be a read error. The chain carries TRBV6-1 and TRBJ2-1; weak D call: TRBD2 (5 bases). From germline, CDR1 is MNHNS and CDR2 SASEGT. V was pared by 11 bases and J by 2 bases, with 19 bases between. This CDR3 comprises 15 residues. DNA for the CDR3: TGTGCCGGCGGTCCTAGAGGAGGCCCCTACAATGAGCAGTTCTTC. Residues: CAGGPRGGPYNEQFF.

A note on this clonotype: A read error may account for a junction end that differs from germline. The chain has TRBV29-1 and TRBJ2-3; TRBD2 is a possible D gene (7 bases). The CDR3 length is 13 residues. Germline values: CDR1 SQVTM, CDR2 ANQGSEA. The DNA for the CDR3 is TGTAGCGTTGGGAGGGACAATACAGATATGCAGTATTTT. Translating it yields CSVGRDNTDMQYF.

This clonotype is medium-sized within its sample. The chain uses TRBV11-2 and TRBJ2-2; D not resolved. Germline loops: CDR1 SGHAT, CDR2 FQNNGV. The CDR3 has 11 residues. V was trimmed by 3 bases and J by 4 bases, leaving 0 bases between them. CDR3 region: CASSFTGELFF. For the CDR3, the DNA is TGTGCCAGCAGCTTCACCGGGGAGCTGTTTTTT.

Comment on this clonotype: This may come from a read error, since a much larger clone is one base off. The J gene is TRBJ2-2, the V gene TRBV10-1; 7 nucleotides align to TRBD2. The CDR3 consists of 12 residues. CDR1 is WNHNN, CDR2 SYGVQD, per germline (reference sequence). CDR3 sequence reads: CASSELGGGLFF. CDR3 nucleotides: TGCGCCAGCAGTGAGTTGGGCGGGGGGCTGTTTTTT.

The V gene is TRBV11-2, the J gene TRBJ1-1; D unresolved. From germline, CDR1 is SGHAT and CDR2 FQNNGV. The CDR3 spans 14 residues. The V end lost 2 bases, the J end lost 1 base, and 8 bases lay between the germline ends. The CDR3 reads CASSLTAGNTEAFF. CDR3 DNA sequence: TGTGCCAGCAGCTTAACTGCAGGGAACACTGAAGCTTTCTTT.

This clonotype was picked up one time. This chain joins TRBV11-2 and TRBJ2-2; D gene unclear. CDR3 length: 17 residues. Germline V CDR1 and CDR2: SGHAT, FQNNGV. The ends were cut back, 4 bases at V and 4 bases at J, with 19 bases in the middle. This CDR3 reads CASSSYTTPTGTGELFF. The CDR3 DNA sequence: TGTGCCAGCAGCTCCTATACGACACCCACGGGCACCGGGGAGCTGTTTTTT.

For this clonotype: At one end, the junction sequence differs from germline, possibly due to a read error. V is TRBV5-6 and J is TRBJ2-1; TRBD2 matches 8 bases. From germline, CDR1 is SGHDT and CDR2 YYEEEE. CDR3 length: 15 amino acids. The CDR3 DNA reads TGTGCCAACAGCTTACCGGGACTAGGGTTCAATGAGCAGTTCTTC. It codes for CANSLPGLGFNEQFF.

Comment on this clonotype: The missing conserved phenylalanine or tryptophan at the end of this CDR3 makes a read error likely. J is TRBJ1-5 and V is TRBV12-3 or TRBV12-4, with a possible D match to TRBD1 (6 bases). Trimming stripped 2 bases from V and 3 bases from J, with 11 bases between. This CDR3 spans 15 amino acids. This CDR3 reads CASSLWGATNQPQHC. The CDR3 DNA follows: TGTGCCAGCAGTTTATGGGGGGCGACCAATCAGCCCCAGCATTGT.

The chain is built from TRBV11-2 and TRBJ2-7; D might be TRBD2 (6 bases). Germline V gives CDR1 SGHAT, CDR2 FQNNGV. The ends were cut back, 5 bases at V and 5 bases at J, with 16 bases in the middle. The CDR3 has 14 residues. CDR3 region: CASSQGRRTHEQYF. The CDR3 DNA is TGTGCCAGCAGCCAAGGGAGGAGAACCCACGAGCAGTACTTC.

Points on this clonotype: This may be a read error: a much more frequent sequence differs by one nucleotide. V and J are TRBV6-6 and TRBJ2-3; 8 bases fit TRBD2. The CDR3 runs to 15 residues. Germline CDR1 and CDR2: MNHNY and SVGAGI (reference sequence). The V segment lost 4 bases and the J segment 3 bases; nucleotides outside the gene matches: 6. The CDR3 DNA follows: TGTGCCAGCAGTTGCGTCGCGGGAGGTACAGATACGCAGTATTTT. This gives the protein CASSCVAGGTDTQYF.

Comment on this clonotype: A much larger clonotype is one base distant, so this may be a read error. This chain uses TRBV12-3 or TRBV12-4 with TRBJ1-5, with D unclear. This CDR3 has 12 amino acids. The CDR3 protein is CASSPNNRPQHF. In nucleotides, the CDR3 is TGTGCCAGCAGTCCTAACAATCGGCCCCAGCATTTT.

About this clonotype itself: Since no conserved phenylalanine or tryptophan closes the CDR3, a read error is the likely cause. V and J are TRBV11-2 and TRBJ2-3, with a possible D match to TRBD2 (5 bases). Germline-derived CDR1 and CDR2 are SGHAT and FQNNGV. CDR3 length: 15 residues. The CDR3 nucleotides read TGTGCCAGCAGCTTAACCCCGGAGGAGAGAGATGCGCAGTATATT. Protein sequence: CASSLTPEERDAQYI.

Comments on this clonotype: This sequence may be a read error, since a much larger clone differs from it by one base. This sequence joins TRBV6-5 and TRBJ1-2; possible D gene TRBD1, 5 bases. Germline CDR1 and CDR2: MNHEY and SVGAGI. The CDR3 is made up of 14 amino acids. The germline V and J ends were trimmed by 10 bases and 4 bases, with 19 bases remaining between them. The CDR3 here is CATSWGSDLYGYTF. DNA for the CDR3: TGTGCCACCTCCTGGGGGAGTGACCTCTATGGCTACACCTTC.

As regards this clonotype: This may be a read error: a much more frequent sequence differs by one nucleotide. The chain has TRBV4-1 and TRBJ2-7, with unresolved D. V was shortened by 1 base and J by 2 bases, with 12 bases between the two germline ends. This CDR3 comprises 15 residues. The germline V gene has CDR1 MGHRA and CDR2 YSYEKL. This CDR3 reads CASSQGQVNPYEQYF. The CDR3 DNA reads as TGCGCCAGCAGCCAAGGTCAGGTAAACCCCTACGAGCAGTACTTC.

V is TRBV11-2 and J is TRBJ2-7, with a tentative D call TRBD1 (5 bases). V dropped 4 bases and J dropped 4 bases, with 14 bases sitting between them. The germline gives CDR1 SGHAT, CDR2 FQNNGV. This CDR3 has 14 amino acids. The CDR3 DNA sequence: TGTGCCAGCAGCTCCCCCAGGACACAATACGAGCAGTACTTC. Its translation is CASSSPRTQYEQYF.

As for this clonotype: At one of its ends the junction is not consistent with the germline gene, which may arise from a read error. This chain uses TRBV6-2 or TRBV6-3 with TRBJ2-7; no clear D. Germline assignment: CDR1 MNHEY and CDR2 SVGEGT. This CDR3 has 11 residues. CDR3: CAGSLTYEQYF. The CDR3 DNA reads TGTGCCGGCAGCCTCACTTACGAGCAGTACTTC.

With regard to this clonotype: Here the CDR3 omits its conserved ending phenylalanine or tryptophan, so a read error is the likely source. The chain is built from TRBV6-5 and TRBJ1-1, with a tentative D call TRBD1 (6 bases). This CDR3 spans 15 amino acids. CDR1 and CDR2 from the germline V gene are MNHEY and SVGAGI. V shed 0 bases and J shed 11 bases, with 19 bases lying between them. The CDR3 region is CASSYSKQGFGSAFY. The CDR3 DNA sequence: TGTGCCAGCAGTTACTCGAAGCAGGGGTTCGGGAGCGCTTTCTAT.

On this clonotype: Mismatch with germline at one junction end may stem from a read error. The rearrangement uses TRBV11-1 and TRBJ2-2, with 7 bases matching TRBD1. The CDR3 length is 14 residues. CDR1 and CDR2 from the germline V gene are SGHAT and FQDESV (reference sequence). The CDR3 DNA is TGTGCCAGCAGTTACAGGGGTAACACCGAGGAGCTATTTTTT. This sequence encodes CASSYRGNTEELFF.